This T cell receptor beta chain was sequenced in a study of regulatory T cells in long-lasting Graves disease. Investigators prepared the TCR beta libraries by applying iRepertoire HTBI primers and Arm-PCR of CDR3 regions. TCRdb ran MiXCR on the multiplex PCR reads and lists one entry per CDR3 protein. The sample carries 530,000 or so distinct CDR3 sequences, 15% to 20% recorded once. This clonotype showed up just a few times. Time point given: newly diagnosed GD, antithyroid drugs for less than 3 months. Generation of the TCR library employed RNA extracted from PBMCs. American Thyroid Association guidelines were used to diagnose Graves' disease. Germline CDR1 reads GTSNPN; CDR2 reads SVGIG (reference sequence). The CDR3 consists of 10 residues. This sample also belongs to another study, concerning T cells in Graves' hyperthyroidism and ophthalmopathy.

The input for sequencing was peripheral blood mononuclear cells (PBMCs), taken at new diagnosis, from a patient treated with antithyroid drugs. The sequence derives from a man aged 18 to 29 with Graves disease. The gene calls are TRBV30 and TRBJ1-1; D remains unclear. CDR3: CGVSGTEAFF. CDR3 nucleotide sequence: TGTGGGGTTTCGGGCACTGAAGCTTTCTTT.